This paragraph reports one T cell receptor beta chain. Antigen unknown. The data were taken from a study of OX40 agonist ivuxolimab in advanced cancers. On the study more broadly: Across the patients, intravenous ivuxolimab was delivered every 2 weeks at 0.01 to 10 mg/kg. Findings of the study overall: More expanded clones were seen, on average, in CD8+ T cells than in CD4+. The study observed clonal expansion of CD4+ and CD8+ blood T cells by week 6 at 0.1 to 3.0 mg/kg.

Data came from immunoSEQ multiplex PCR; TCRdb stores just in-frame clones and leaves some out. This sample has roughly 79,000 clones, with 91% found just once. The germline CDR1 and CDR2 sequences are MNHNS and SASEGT. Trimming at V came to 5 bases and at J to 6 bases, leaving 4 bases not matched to a gene. This CDR3 contains 14 residues. This chain joins TRBV6-1 and TRBJ1-2; 12 bases match TRBD1. Sequencing was performed on CD4+ or CD8+ T cells sorted from blood, taken in a trial of the OX40 agonist ivuxolimab. The clonotype originates from an adult with an advanced solid tumor such as melanoma, head and neck, liver or kidney cancer. The CDR3 protein is CASSSGQGADGYTF. CDR3 DNA: TGTGCCAGCAGTTCGGGACAGGGGGCGGATGGCTACACCTTC.